Reported below is one T cell receptor (beta chain). TCRdb reanalysed the RT-PCR reads using MiXCR and keeps one entry per CDR3 protein. The sample includes under 950,000 distinct CDR3 sequences, about 20% of them seen just once. The V end lost 3 bases, the J end lost 3 bases, and 19 bases lay between the germline ends. Germline-derived CDR1 and CDR2 are LGHNA and YSLEER. The CDR3 consists of 17 residues. The data were obtained in a study of response to subunit inactivated influenza vaccine. This sequence was found in a man aged 50-59 years who received an inactivated influenza vaccine. V and J are TRBV4-3 and TRBJ2-3, with D perhaps matching TRBD1 or TRBD2 (5 bases each). Sample: PBMCs from blood, taken approximately 5 days after vaccination. CDR3 sequence reads: CASSQQVGTVGTDTQYF. In DNA form, the CDR3 reads TGCGCCAGCAGCCAGCAAGTTGGGACGGTGGGGACAGATACGCAGTATTTT.